Described below is a single TCR beta chain sequence and its context. Its antigen is currently unknown. This specimen belongs to a study of T cell responses to AZD1222 COVID-19 vaccine. Broader study findings: Vaccination with two AZD1222 doses was followed by a rise in Spike-specific TCR breadth and depth. Only after the peak T cell response were repertoires sampled. The span of vaccine-associated CD4 TCRs extended across spike, with dominance at 160-218 and 743-854. Only a handful of AZD1222 recipients, several in all, had baseline seropositivity.

Using immunoSEQ multiplex PCR, the repertoire was profiled, and TCRdb retains in-frame clones only, with some absent. The sample carries tens of thousands of clones, roughly 85% recorded once. Sequencing used peripheral blood, obtained 28 days after the second AZD1222 dose. This clonotype was sampled from an adult who received the AZD1222 COVID-19 vaccine.

As DNA, the CDR3 is TGCAGTGCTGGTGGACAGCTTAATGAAAAACTGTTTTTT. As protein: CSAGGQLNEKLFF. The chain couples TRBV20-1 to TRBJ1-4, with D maybe TRBD1 (6 bases). V was cut by 5 bases and J by 4 bases, with 11 bases left in between. Germline loops: CDR1 DFQATT, CDR2 SNEGSKA (reference sequence). The CDR3 extends over 13 amino acids.